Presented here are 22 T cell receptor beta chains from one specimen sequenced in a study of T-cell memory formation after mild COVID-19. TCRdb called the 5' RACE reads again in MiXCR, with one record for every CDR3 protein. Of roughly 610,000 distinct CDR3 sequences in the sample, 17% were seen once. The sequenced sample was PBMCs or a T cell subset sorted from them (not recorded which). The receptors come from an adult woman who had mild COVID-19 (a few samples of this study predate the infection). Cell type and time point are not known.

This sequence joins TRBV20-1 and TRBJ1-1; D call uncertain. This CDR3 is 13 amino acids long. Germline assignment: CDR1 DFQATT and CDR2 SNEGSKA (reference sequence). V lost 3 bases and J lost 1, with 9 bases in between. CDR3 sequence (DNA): TGCAGTGCTAGCGTCGGAGCGAACACTGAAGCTTTCTTT. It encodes CSASVGANTEAFF.

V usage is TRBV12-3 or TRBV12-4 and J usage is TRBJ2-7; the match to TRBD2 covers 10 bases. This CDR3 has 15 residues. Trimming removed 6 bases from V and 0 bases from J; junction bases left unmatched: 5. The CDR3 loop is CASRPGTSVSYEQYF. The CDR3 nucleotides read TGTGCCAGCAGACCCGGGACTAGCGTCTCCTACGAGCAGTACTTC.

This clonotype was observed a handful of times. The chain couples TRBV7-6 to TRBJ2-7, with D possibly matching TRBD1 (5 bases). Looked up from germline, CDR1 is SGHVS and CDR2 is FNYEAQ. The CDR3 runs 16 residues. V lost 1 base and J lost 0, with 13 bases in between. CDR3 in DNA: TGTGCCAGCAGCTTAGGGACACCAGCAAGCTCCTACGAGCAGTACTTC. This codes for CASSLGTPASSYEQYF.

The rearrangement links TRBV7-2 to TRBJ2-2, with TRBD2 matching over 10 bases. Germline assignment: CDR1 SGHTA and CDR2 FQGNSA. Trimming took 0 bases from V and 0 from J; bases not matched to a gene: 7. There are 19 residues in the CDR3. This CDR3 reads CASSLALGLAVANTGELFF. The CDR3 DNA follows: TGTGCCAGCAGCTTAGCGCTTGGACTAGCGGTAGCGAACACCGGGGAGCTGTTTTTT.

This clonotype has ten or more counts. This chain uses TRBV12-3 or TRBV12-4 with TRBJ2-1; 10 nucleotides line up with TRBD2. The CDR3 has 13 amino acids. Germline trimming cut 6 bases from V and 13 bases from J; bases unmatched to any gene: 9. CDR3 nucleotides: TGTGCCAGCAGGCTGAATAGCGGGGGGCAACAGTTCTTC. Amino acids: CASRLNSGGQQFF.

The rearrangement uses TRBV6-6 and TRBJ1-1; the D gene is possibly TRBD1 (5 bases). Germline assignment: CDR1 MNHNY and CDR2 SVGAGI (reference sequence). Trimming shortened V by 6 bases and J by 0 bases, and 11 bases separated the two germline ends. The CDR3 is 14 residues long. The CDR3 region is CASSADSVNTEAFF. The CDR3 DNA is TGTGCCAGCAGCGCCGACAGCGTGAACACTGAAGCTTTCTTT.

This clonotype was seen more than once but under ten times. For the CDR3, the DNA is TGTGCCAGCACCTGGACAGGGACGACCGAGACCCAGTACTTC. Translation gives CASTWTGTTETQYF. The chain joins TRBV13 to TRBJ2-5, with 8 nucleotides matching TRBD1. V shed 7 bases, J shed 5 bases, and the junction held 9 bases outside the gene matches. The germline V gene encodes CDR1 PRHDT and CDR2 FYEKMQ (reference sequence). The CDR3 consists of 14 residues.

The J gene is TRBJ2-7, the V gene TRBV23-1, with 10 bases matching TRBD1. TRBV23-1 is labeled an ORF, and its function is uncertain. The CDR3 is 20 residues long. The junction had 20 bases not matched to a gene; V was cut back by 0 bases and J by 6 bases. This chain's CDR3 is CASSQSPYGRRDRGGSEQYF. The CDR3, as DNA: TGCGCCAGCAGTCAATCGCCCTATGGCCGTCGGGACAGGGGAGGATCCGAGCAGTACTTC.

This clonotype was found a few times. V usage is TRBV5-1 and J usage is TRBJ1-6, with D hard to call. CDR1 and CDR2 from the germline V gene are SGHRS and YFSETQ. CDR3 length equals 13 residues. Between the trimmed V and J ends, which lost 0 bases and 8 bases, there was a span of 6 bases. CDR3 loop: CASSLAPHSPLHF. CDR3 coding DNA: TGCGCCAGCAGCTTGGCCCCGCATTCACCCCTCCACTTT.

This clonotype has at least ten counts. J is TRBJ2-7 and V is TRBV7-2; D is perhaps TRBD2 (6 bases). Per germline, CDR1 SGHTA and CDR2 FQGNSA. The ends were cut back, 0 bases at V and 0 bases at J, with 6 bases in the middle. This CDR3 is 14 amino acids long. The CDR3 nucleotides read TGTGCCAGCAGCTTAGCGGGGGGCTCCTACGAGCAGTACTTC. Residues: CASSLAGGSYEQYF.

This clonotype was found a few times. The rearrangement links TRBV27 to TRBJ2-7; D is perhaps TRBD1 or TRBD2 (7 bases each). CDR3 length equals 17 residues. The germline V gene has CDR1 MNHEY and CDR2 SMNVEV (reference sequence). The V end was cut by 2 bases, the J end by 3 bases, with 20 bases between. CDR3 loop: CASSLIREQGGYYEQYF. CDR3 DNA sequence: TGTGCCAGCAGTTTAATTCGTGAGCAGGGGGGGTACTACGAGCAGTACTTC.

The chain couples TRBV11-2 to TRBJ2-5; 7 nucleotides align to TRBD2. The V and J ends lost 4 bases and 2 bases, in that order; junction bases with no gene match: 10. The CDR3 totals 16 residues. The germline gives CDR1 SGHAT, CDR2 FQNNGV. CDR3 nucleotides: TGTGCCAGCAGCTCCCCCTCTAGCGGAGTGCAAGAGACCCAGTACTTC. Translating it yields CASSSPSSGVQETQYF.

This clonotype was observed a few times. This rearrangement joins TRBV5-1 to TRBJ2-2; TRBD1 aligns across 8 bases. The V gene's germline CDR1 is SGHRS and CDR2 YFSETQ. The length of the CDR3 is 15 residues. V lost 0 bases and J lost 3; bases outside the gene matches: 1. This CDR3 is CASSLGTGYTGELFF. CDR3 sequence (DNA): TGCGCCAGCAGCTTGGGGACAGGGTACACCGGGGAGCTGTTTTTT. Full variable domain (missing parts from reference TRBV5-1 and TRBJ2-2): KAGVTQTPRYLIKTRGQQVTLSCSPISGHRSVSWYQQTPGQGLQFLFEYFSETQRNKGNFPGRFSGRQFSNSRSEMNVSTLELGDSALYLCASSLGTGYTGELFFGEGSRLTVL.

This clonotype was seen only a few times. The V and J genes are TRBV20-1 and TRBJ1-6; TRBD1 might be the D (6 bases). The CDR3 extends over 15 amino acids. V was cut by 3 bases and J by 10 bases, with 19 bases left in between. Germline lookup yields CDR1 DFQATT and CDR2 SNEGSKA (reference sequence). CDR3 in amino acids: CSASGDTLVDSPLHF. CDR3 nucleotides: TGCAGTGCTAGTGGGGACACCCTGGTTGACTCACCCCTCCACTTT.

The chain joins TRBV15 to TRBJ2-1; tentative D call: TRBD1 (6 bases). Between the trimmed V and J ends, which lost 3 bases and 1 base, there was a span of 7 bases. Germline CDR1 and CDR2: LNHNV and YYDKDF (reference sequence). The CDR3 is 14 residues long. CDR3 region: CATSRDRSYNEQFF. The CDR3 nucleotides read TGTGCCACCAGCAGGGACAGATCCTACAATGAGCAGTTCTTC.

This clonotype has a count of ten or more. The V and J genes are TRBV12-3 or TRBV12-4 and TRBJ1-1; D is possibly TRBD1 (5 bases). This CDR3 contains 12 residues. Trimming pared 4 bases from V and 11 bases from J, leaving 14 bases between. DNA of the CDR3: TGTGCCAGCAGTTCCCTACAGGTATGGGCTTTCTTT. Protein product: CASSSLQVWAFF.

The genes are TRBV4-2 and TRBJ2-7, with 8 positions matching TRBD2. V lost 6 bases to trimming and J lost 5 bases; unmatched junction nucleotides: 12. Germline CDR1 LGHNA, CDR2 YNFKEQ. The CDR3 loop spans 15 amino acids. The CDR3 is CASRSSGFTWDEQYF. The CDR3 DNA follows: TGTGCCAGCAGGTCTAGCGGGTTCACGTGGGACGAGCAGTACTTC.

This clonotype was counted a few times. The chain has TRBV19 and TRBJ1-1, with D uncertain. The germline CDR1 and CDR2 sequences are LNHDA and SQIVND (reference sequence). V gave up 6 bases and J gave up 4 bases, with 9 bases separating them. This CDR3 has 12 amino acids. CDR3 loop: CASRWSSTEAFF. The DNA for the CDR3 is TGTGCCAGTAGATGGTCCTCCACTGAAGCTTTCTTT.

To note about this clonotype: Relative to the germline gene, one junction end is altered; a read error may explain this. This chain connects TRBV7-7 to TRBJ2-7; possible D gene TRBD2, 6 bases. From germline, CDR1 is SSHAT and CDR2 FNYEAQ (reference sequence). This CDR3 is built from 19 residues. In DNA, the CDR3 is TGTGCTAGCAGCTCTAAGGGTGTTCCTACGACTAGTTCGACCTACGAGCAGTACTTC. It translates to CASSSKGVPTTSSTYEQYF.

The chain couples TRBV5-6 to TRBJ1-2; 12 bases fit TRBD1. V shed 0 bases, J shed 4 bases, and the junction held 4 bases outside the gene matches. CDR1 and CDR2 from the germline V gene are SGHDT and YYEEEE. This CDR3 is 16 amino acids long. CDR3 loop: CASSLAGTGGLYGYTF. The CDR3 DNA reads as TGTGCCAGCAGCTTGGCCGGGACAGGGGGCCTCTATGGCTACACCTTC.

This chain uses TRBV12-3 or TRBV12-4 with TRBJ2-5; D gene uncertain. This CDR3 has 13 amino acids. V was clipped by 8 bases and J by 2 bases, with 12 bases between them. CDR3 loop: CASVGTVQETQYF. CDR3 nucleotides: TGTGCCAGCGTTGGTACAGTACAAGAGACCCAGTACTTC.

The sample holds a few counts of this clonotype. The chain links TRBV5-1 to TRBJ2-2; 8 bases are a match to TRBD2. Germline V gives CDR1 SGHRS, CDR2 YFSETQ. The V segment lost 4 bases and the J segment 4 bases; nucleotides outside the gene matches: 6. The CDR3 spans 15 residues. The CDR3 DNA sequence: TGCGCCAGCAGCAGTGGGACTAGGGGCACCGGGGAGCTGTTTTTT. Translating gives CASSSGTRGTGELFF.